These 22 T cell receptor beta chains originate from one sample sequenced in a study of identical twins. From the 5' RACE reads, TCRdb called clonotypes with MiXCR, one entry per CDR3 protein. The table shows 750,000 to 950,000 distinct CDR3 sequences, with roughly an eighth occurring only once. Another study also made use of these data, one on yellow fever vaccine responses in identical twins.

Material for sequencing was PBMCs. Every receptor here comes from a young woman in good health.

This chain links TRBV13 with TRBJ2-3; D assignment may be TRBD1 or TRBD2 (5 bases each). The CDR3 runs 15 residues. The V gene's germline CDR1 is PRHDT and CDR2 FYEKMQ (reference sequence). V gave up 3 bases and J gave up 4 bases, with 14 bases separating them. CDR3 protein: CASSFRGPGADTQYF. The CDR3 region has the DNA TGTGCCAGCAGCTTTCGGGGCCCCGGAGCAGATACGCAGTATTTT.

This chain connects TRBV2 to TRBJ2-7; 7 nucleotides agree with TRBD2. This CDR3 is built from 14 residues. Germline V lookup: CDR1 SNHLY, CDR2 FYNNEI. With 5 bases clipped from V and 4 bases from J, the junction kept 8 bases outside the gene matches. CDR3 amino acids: CASSWEGGPYEQYF. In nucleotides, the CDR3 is TGTGCCAGCAGTTGGGAGGGAGGGCCTTACGAGCAGTACTTC.

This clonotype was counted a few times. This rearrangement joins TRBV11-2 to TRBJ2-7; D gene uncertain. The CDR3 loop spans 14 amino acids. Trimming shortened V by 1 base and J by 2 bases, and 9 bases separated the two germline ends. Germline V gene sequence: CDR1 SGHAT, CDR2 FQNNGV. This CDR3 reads CASSLVDGPYEQYF. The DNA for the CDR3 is TGTGCCAGCAGCTTAGTCGACGGGCCCTACGAGCAGTACTTC.

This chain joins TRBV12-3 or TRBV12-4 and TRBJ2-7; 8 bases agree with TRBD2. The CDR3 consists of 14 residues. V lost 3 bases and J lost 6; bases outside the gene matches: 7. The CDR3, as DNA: TGTGCCAGCAGTTTTGGCCTAGCGGGTTTCGAGCAGTACTTC. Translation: CASSFGLAGFEQYF.

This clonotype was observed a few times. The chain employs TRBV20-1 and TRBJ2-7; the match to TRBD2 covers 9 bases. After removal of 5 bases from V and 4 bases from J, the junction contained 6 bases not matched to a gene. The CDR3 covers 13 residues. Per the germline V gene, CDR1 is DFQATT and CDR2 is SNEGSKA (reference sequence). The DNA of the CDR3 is TGCAGTGCTTCTAGCGGGGATAGATACGAGCAGTACTTC. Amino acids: CSASSGDRYEQYF.

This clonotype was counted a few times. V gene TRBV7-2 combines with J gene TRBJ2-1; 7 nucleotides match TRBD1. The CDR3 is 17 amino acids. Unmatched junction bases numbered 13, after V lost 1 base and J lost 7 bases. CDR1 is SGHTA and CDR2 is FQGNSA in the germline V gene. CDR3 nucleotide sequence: TGTGCCAGCAGCTTAGTAGGGGGACGACAGGGTTGGAATGAGCAGTTCTTC. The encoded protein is CASSLVGGRQGWNEQFF.

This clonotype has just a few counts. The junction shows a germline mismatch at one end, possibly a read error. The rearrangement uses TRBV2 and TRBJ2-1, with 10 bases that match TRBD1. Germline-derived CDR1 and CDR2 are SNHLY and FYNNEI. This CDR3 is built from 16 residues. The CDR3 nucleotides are TGTGCCTGCAGAATGTCCGGGACAGGGGTAAGAGATGAGCAGTTCTTC. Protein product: CACRMSGTGVRDEQFF.

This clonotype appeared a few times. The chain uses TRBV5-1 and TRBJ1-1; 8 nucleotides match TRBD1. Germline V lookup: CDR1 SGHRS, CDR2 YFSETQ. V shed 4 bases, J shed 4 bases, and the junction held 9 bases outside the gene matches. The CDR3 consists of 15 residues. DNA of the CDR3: TGCGCCAGCAGCGGGATGGACAGGGTGGGCACTGAAGCTTTCTTT. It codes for CASSGMDRVGTEAFF.

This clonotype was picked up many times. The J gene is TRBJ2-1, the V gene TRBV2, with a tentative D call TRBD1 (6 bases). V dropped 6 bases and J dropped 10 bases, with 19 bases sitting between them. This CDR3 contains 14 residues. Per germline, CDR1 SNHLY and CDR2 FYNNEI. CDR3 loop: CASRSWGPHGEQFF. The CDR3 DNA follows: TGTGCCAGCAGGTCGTGGGGGCCCCATGGCGAGCAGTTCTTC. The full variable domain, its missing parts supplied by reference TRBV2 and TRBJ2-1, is EPEVTQTPSHQVTQMGQEVILRCVPISNHLYFYWYRQILGQKVEFLVSFYNNEISEKSEIFDDQFSVERPDGSNFTLKIRSTKLEDSAMYFCASRSWGPHGEQFFGPGTRLTVL.

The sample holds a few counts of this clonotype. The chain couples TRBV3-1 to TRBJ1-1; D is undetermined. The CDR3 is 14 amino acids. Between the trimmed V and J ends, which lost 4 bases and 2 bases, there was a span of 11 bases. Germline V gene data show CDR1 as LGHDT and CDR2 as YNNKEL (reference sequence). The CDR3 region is CASSRDYRNTEAFF. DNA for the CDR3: TGTGCCAGCAGCCGCGACTACAGAAACACTGAAGCTTTCTTT.

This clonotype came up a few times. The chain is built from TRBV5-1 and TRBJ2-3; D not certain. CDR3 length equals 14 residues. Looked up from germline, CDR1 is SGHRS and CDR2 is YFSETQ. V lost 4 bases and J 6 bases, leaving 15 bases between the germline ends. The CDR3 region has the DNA TGCGCCAGCAGCCCCGGGCTCTCTGGGGATACGCAGTATTTT. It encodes CASSPGLSGDTQYF.

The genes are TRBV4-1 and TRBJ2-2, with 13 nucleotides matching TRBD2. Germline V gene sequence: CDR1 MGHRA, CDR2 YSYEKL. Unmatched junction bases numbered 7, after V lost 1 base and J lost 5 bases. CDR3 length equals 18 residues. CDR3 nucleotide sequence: TGCGCCAGCAGCCAAGGAGGACCGGGACTAGCGGGGACCGGGGAGCTGTTTTTT. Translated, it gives CASSQGGPGLAGTGELFF.

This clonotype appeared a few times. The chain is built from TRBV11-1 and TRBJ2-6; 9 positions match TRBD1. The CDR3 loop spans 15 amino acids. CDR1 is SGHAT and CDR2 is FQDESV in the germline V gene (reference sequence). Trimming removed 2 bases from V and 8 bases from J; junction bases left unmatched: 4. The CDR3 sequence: CASSLLGQGTNVLTF. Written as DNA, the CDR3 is TGTGCCAGCAGCTTACTGGGACAGGGTACCAACGTCCTGACTTTC.

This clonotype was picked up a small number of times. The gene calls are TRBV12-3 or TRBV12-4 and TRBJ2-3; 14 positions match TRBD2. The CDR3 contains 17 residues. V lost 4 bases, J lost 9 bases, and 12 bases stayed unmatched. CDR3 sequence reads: CASSSRQKTSGRDTQYF. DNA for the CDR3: TGTGCCAGCAGTTCCCGACAGAAGACTAGCGGGAGGGACACGCAGTATTTT.

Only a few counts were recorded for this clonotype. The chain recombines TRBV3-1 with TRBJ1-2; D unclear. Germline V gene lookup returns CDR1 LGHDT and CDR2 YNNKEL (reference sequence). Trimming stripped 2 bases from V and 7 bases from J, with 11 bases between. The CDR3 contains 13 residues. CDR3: CASSQLLGVGYTF. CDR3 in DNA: TGTGCCAGCAGCCAACTGTTGGGTGTTGGCTACACCTTC. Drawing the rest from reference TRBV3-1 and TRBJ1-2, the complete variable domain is DTAVSQTPKYLVTQMGNDKSIKCEQNLGHDTMYWYKQDSKKFLKIMFSYNNKELIINETVPNRFSPKSPDKAHLNLHINSLELGDSAVYFCASSQLLGVGYTFGSGTRLTVV.

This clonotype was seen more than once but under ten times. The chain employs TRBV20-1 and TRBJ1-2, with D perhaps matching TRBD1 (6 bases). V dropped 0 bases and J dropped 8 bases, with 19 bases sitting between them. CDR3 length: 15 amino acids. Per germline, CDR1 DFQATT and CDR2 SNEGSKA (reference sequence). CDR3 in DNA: TGCAGTGCTAGAGATTCGGGGGGCGGGAGAGCCGGCTACACCTTC. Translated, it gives CSARDSGGGRAGYTF.

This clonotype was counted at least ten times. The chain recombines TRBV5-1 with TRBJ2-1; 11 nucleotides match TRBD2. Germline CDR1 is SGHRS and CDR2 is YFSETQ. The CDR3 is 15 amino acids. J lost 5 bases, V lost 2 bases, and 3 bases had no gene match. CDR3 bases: TGCGCCAGCAGCTTACTAGCGGGGGAGCACAATGAGCAGTTCTTC. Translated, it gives CASSLLAGEHNEQFF.

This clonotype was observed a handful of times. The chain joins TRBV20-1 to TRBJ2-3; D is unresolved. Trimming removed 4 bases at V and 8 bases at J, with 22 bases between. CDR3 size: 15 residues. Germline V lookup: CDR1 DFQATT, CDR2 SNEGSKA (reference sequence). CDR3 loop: CSATPRVGLTTTQYF. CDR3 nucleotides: TGCAGTGCTACCCCGCGAGTGGGCCTAACGACTACGCAGTATTTT.

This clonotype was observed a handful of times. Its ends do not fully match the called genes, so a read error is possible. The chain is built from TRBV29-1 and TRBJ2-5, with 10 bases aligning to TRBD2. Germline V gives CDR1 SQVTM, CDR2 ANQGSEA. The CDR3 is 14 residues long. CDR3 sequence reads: CSVQPRLAGLDGTF. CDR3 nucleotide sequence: TGCAGCGTCCAACCCCGACTAGCGGGCCTGGATGGTACCTTC.

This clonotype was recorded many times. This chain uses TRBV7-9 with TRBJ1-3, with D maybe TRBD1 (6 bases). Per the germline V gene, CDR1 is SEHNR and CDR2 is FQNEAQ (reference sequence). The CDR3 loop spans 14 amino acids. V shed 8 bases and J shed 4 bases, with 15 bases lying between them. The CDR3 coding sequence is TGTGCCAGCGAAAAACAGGGTGCCGGAAACACCATATATTTT. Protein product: CASEKQGAGNTIYF.

The DNA for the CDR3 is TGTGCCAGTAAATATCGAACGAGGCCTTTGAAAAATAGCACAGATACGCAGTATTTT. It codes for CASKYRTRPLKNSTDTQYF. The chain carries TRBV19 and TRBJ2-3, with D uncertain. Germline assignment: CDR1 LNHDA and CDR2 SQIVND (reference sequence). CDR3 length equals 19 residues. Trimming took off 7 bases at V and 0 bases at J, with 26 bases between the two ends.

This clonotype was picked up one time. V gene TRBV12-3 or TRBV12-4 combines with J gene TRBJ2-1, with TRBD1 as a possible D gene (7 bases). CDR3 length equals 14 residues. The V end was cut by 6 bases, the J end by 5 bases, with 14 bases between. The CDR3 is CASRVTGRNNEQFF. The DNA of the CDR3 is TGTGCCAGCAGGGTGACAGGGAGGAACAATGAGCAGTTCTTC.